This T cell receptor beta chain comes out of a study of a mutant IDH1 vaccine in newly diagnosed glioma. Looking at the study overall: Patients got their first vaccination 4-6 weeks after radiotherapy alone, or with temozolomide cycles. It was radiotherapy, temozolomide, or both that patients received previously, with most receiving both. Study-wide points: Overall, more than 80% of patients had vaccine-induced immune responses.

The CDR3 runs 16 residues. V gave up 1 base and J gave up 0 bases, with 10 bases separating them. CDR1 is SEHNR and CDR2 is FQNEAQ in the germline V gene (reference sequence). The time point denotes: week 5, during vaccination. Doses comprised 300 ug of mutant IDH1 20-mer peptide each, plus topical imiquimod. Astrocytomas found in donors were new, WHO grade 3 or 4, IDH1-mutant and ATRX-lost. Some clones are missing from TCRdb's copy, which holds only in-frame ones; the method was immunoSEQ multiplex PCR. The repertoire consists of 75,000 to 80,000 clones, with about 91% occurring once and the leading ten covering approximately 0.6%. Turning to this clone: Its cognate antigen is unknown.

The gene calls are TRBV7-9 and TRBJ1-5; D is undetermined. The receptor was derived from a woman aged 50 to 65 with glioma. The starting material was PBMCs, obtained from a glioma patient whose treatment included an IDH1 peptide vaccine. The DNA for the CDR3 is TGTGCCAGCAGCTTAGAGGACGGAGATAGCAATCAGCCCCAGCATTTT. Translated: CASSLEDGDSNQPQHF.